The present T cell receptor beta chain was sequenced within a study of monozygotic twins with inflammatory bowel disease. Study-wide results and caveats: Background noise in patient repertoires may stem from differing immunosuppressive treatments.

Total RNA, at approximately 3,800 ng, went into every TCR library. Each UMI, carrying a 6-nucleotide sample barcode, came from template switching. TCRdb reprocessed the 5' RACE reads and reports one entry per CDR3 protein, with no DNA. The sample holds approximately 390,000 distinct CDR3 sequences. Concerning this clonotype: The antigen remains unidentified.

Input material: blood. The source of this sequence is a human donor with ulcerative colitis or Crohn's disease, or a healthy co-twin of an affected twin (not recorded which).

This CDR3 is CASSLFGTGNTEAFF. The chain is built from TRBV5-1 and TRBJ1-1; the TCRdb call, TRBD1, lacks DNA for checking. Germline assignment: CDR1 SGHRS and CDR2 YFSETQ. The CDR3 length is 15 residues. The whole variable domain, remainder taken from reference TRBV5-1 and TRBJ1-1, is KAGVTQTPRYLIKTRGQQVTLSCSPISGHRSVSWYQQTPGQGLQFLFEYFSETQRNKGNFPGRFSGRQFSNSRSEMNVSTLELGDSALYLCASSLFGTGNTEAFFGQGTRLTVV.